Detailed here is one T cell receptor (beta chain). V dropped 4 bases and J dropped 4; count of bases not matched to a gene: 2. Germline V lookup: CDR1 SNHLY, CDR2 FYNNEI. The length of the CDR3 is 14 residues. Authors' processing steps: Amplified reference gene primers provided the basis for estimating nucleated cell counts. Clones were sequenced by immunoSEQ multiplex PCR, and TCRdb holds only the in-frame ones, with some missing. V and J calls and clone size are those listed in that table; D and trimming were worked out from the DNA. The sample consists of roughly 110,000 clones, around 80% of them appearing once. The record originates from a study of blood T cell repertoires in COVID-19. Looking at the study overall: From T cells, B-cell-depleted T cells, or PBMCs came the material, which was cDNA or gDNA.

The receptor comes from a man aged 65 to 79 with acute or convalescent COVID-19. This chain links TRBV2 with TRBJ1-3, with 9 bases lining up with TRBD1. The sequenced sample was peripheral blood. The CDR3 protein is CASSGTGDGNTIYF. CDR3 DNA: TGTGCCAGCAGTGGGACAGGGGACGGAAACACCATATATTTT.